The sequence of this TCR beta chain was determined in a study of early T cells in non-severe SARS-CoV-2 infection. On the study more broadly: Sequencing targeted bulk RNA from unsorted whole blood, leaving chains unpaired.

Overall study results and limits: VDJdb-based matching was biased toward anti-spike CD8 responses and missed private and CD4 specificities.

This clonotype was found many times. Its antigen is not known. The CDR3 extends over 16 amino acids. V gave up 4 bases and J gave up 3 bases, with 19 bases separating them. cDNA molecules, individually, were tagged with unique molecular identifiers. TCRdb reprocessed the 5' RACE reads with MiXCR, giving one entry per CDR3 protein. The table includes fewer than 50,000 distinct CDR3 sequences, around 6% detected once. The source was whole blood, collected at baseline. V is TRBV12-3 or TRBV12-4 and J is TRBJ2-7; perhaps TRBD2 as D (6 bases). This clonotype was sampled from an adult who was a healthcare worker with PCR-confirmed SARS-CoV-2 infection or an uninfected control (not recorded which). CDR3 loop: CASSYGRGSNYYEQYF. Here the CDR3 DNA reads TGTGCCAGCAGTTACGGGCGGGGTAGTAATTACTACGAGCAGTACTTC.